A selection of T cell receptor beta chains follows, all from one sample in a study of shared clonotypes between healthy human individuals. Only in-frame clones appear in the TCRdb table, and some are missing; sequencing was by immunoSEQ multiplex PCR. The repertoire consists of more than 2 million clones, with roughly 94% occurring once and the leading ten covering more than 0.1%. The sequencing input was naive CD4+ T cells sorted from blood. These receptor sequences come from a man aged 18-30 years in good health. Both conserved end residues are part of each CDR3. The order of the fields is J gene, V gene, clone size, D gene, CDR3 DNA, CDR3 protein. A D gene is named only where the DNA matches it firmly. Clone size is not always given. Where it is, it says once, few, many or a class for expanded clones.

TRBJ2-3	TRBV6-5	once	.	TGTGCCAGCGGCGGCGCGGGCCCCACAGATACGCAGTATTTT	CASGGAGPTDTQYF
TRBJ1-2	TRBV10-2	.	.	TGCGCCAGCAGTGCTTCAATGGTTCTAGGATATGGCTACACCTTC	CASSASMVLGYGYTF
TRBJ2-7	TRBV7-9	.	TRBD2	TGTGCCAGCAGCTCCTTGTCTAGCGGGACCTACGAGCAGTACTTC	CASSSLSSGTYEQYF
TRBJ1-2	TRBV7-9	.	.	TGTGCCAGCAGCTTAGTCGGTCCAGGGGCCGGCTACACCTTC	CASSLVGPGAGYTF
TRBJ1-1	TRBV2	.	.	TGTGCCAGCAGTAGATCCGACACTTCGGTCGACACTGAAGCTTTCTTT	CASSRSDTSVDTEAFF
TRBJ1-6	TRBV27	.	.	TGTGCCAGCAGTTTCCTCCGAGCGGGGGCGGCTTCACCCCTCCACTTT	CASSFLRAGAASPLHF
TRBJ1-4	TRBV20-1	.	.	TGCAGTGCGGCGAGGAATGAAAAACTGTTTTTT	CSAARNEKLFF
TRBJ2-1	TRBV30	.	TRBD2	TGTGCCTGGAGTGTACAAAGGACTAGCGGGGGGGCCAATGAGCAGTTCTTC	CAWSVQRTSGGANEQFF
TRBJ2-7	TRBV2	.	TRBD1	TGTGCCAGCAGTGGGGGGACAGGGGGCCCCTACGAGCAGTACTTC	CASSGGTGGPYEQYF
TRBJ2-1	TRBV6-5	.	TRBD2	TGTGCCAGCAGTTACACCATAGCGGGAGGGCCCAATGAGCAGTTCTTC	CASSYTIAGGPNEQFF
TRBJ2-5	TRBV23-1	.	.	TGCGCCAGCAGTCAATCGGCGTCAGGGCTGAGAGAGACCCAGTACTTC	CASSQSASGLRETQYF
TRBJ2-1	TRBV7-8	.	.	TGTGCCAGCAGCCCCCGTCCGGGATCCTACAATGAGCAGTTCTTC	CASSPRPGSYNEQFF
TRBJ2-7	TRBV18	.	TRBD2	TGTGCCAGCTCATTGCGCGGGGGAGGCTCCTACGAGCAGTACTTC	CASSLRGGGSYEQYF
TRBJ2-5	TRBV6-1	once	TRBD2	TGTGCCAGCAGTGGAAGGGGACTAGCGGGGAGCTTGCAAGAGACCCAGTACTTC	CASSGRGLAGSLQETQYF
TRBJ2-1	TRBV5-1	.	.	TGCGCCAGCAGCTTGGGGATAGCGCATAGCTCCTACAATGAGCAGTTCTTC	CASSLGIAHSSYNEQFF
TRBJ1-2	TRBV7-2	once	TRBD1	TGTGCCAGCAGCCCTCGGACAGGGAGGGAATTGGATGGCTACACCTTC	CASSPRTGRELDGYTF
TRBJ1-2	TRBV14	.	TRBD1	TGTGCCAGCAGCTTTTCCGGGACAGCCTATGGCTACACCTTC	CASSFSGTAYGYTF
TRBJ1-1	TRBV28	.	.	TGTGCCAGCAGTTACCCAAGAGGGGTCACGAACACTGAAGCTTTCTTT	CASSYPRGVTNTEAFF
TRBJ2-2	TRBV30	.	.	TGTGCCTGGAATATAAACGGACCCGGGGAGCTGTTTTTT	CAWNINGPGELFF
TRBJ2-5	TRBV6-5	.	.	TGTGCCAGCAGTTACTCAGGAGGGTGGGAGACCCAGTACTTC	CASSYSGGWETQYF